Included here is one T cell receptor beta chain sequence, with context. The data are from a study of blood T cell repertoires in COVID-19. Study summary: The United States, Italy and Spain provided the acute and convalescent COVID-19 samples.

Authors' analysis steps: Amplification of reference gene primers provided the estimated nucleated cell counts. TCRdb keeps only in-frame clones here, not all; method: immunoSEQ multiplex PCR. The V and J calls and clone size are taken from that table; D and trimming were inferred from the DNA. The data hold about 220,000 clones, with around 90% observed a single time. Trimming cost V 4 bases and J 4 bases, with 17 bases left between them. The CDR3 consists of 15 residues. Looked up from germline, CDR1 is SGHRS and CDR2 is YFSETQ. Participants, roughly 18 to 89 years old, spanned under 30 US areas. The gene calls are TRBV5-1 and TRBJ1-1, with D perhaps matching TRBD1 (6 bases). The clonotype originates from a man aged 25-40 years who had been exposed to COVID-19. Sequenced: PBMCs or T cells enriched from blood (not recorded which). The CDR3, as DNA: TGCGCCAGCAGCCCCACTCTTAACAGGGCCACTGAAGCTTTCTTT. This codes for CASSPTLNRATEAFF. Using reference TRBV5-1 and TRBJ1-1 for the parts outside the CDR3, the full variable domain is KAGVTQTPRYLIKTRGQQVTLSCSPISGHRSVSWYQQTPGQGLQFLFEYFSETQRNKGNFPGRFSGRQFSNSRSEMNVSTLELGDSALYLCASSPTLNRATEAFFGQGTRLTVV.